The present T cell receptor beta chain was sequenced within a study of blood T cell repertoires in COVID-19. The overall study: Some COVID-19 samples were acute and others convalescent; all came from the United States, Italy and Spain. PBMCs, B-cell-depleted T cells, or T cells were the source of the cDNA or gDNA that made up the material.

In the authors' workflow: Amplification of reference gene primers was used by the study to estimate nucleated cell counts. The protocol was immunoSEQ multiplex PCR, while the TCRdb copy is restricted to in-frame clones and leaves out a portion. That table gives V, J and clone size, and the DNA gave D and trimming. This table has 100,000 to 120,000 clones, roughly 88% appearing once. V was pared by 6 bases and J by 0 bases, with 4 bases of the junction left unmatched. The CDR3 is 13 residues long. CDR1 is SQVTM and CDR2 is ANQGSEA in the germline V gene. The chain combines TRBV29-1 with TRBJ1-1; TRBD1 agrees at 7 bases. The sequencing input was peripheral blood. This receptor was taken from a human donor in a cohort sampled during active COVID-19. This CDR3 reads CSVLTGVNTEAFF. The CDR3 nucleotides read TGCAGCGTCCTAACAGGGGTGAACACTGAAGCTTTCTTT. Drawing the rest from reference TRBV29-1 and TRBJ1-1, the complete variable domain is SAVISQKPSRDICQRGTSLTIQCQVDSQVTMMFWYRQQPGQSLTLIATANQGSEATYESGFVIDKFPISRPNLTFSTLTVSNMSPEDSSIYLCSVLTGVNTEAFFGQGTRLTVV.